This TCR beta chain was observed in a study of regulatory T cells in long-lasting Graves disease. This clonotype occurred many times. CDR1 and CDR2 from the germline V gene are MNHEY and SVGEGT. V dropped 0 bases and J dropped 3; count of bases not matched to a gene: 1. CDR3 length: 14 amino acids. Time point reported: persistent/refractory GD, antithyroid drugs over 5 years with positive TRAb. PBMC-derived RNA was used for the TCR library. Doctors identified Graves' disease using the American Thyroid Association guidelines. Libraries of TCR beta came from iRepertoire HTBI primers plus Arm-PCR of CDR3 regions. In the authors' methods: Looking across samples, the authors found some 60 TRBV and 14 to 15 TRBJ segments. TCRdb re-called the multiplex PCR reads through MiXCR, storing one row per CDR3 protein. These V and J calls are TCRdb output, not the study's own analysis. The sample lists hundreds of thousands of distinct CDR3 sequences; roughly 20% were seen once.

This sequence originates from a female donor with Graves disease. This specimen was peripheral blood mononuclear cells (PBMCs), taken when the disease was refractory, from a patient treated with antithyroid drugs. The chain has TRBV6-2 or TRBV6-3 and TRBJ2-5, with 7 positions matching TRBD2. CDR3 DNA sequence: TGTGCCAGCAGTTACTCGGGACTAAAAGAGACCCAGTACTTC. Translation: CASSYSGLKETQYF.